The T cell receptor beta chain described here comes from a study of blood T cell repertoires in COVID-19. Study in general: T cells, B-cell-depleted T cells, or PBMCs provided the cDNA or gDNA that served as material.

Per the authors' pipeline: Researchers report that nucleated cell counts were estimated from reference gene primer amplification. Data came from immunoSEQ multiplex PCR; TCRdb stores just in-frame clones and leaves some out. V, J and clone size are taken as reported in that table, and D and trimming were inferred from the DNA itself. The sample lists 70,000 or so clones; around 87% were seen once. V was clipped by 4 bases and J by 9 bases; unmatched bases: 12. The germline V gene encodes CDR1 MGHDK and CDR2 SYGVNS. The CDR3 sequence is 16 residues long. Input material: peripheral blood. The V gene is TRBV25-1, the J gene TRBJ2-1, with TRBD1 matching 10 bases. The sequence was collected from a woman older than 75 with active or convalescent COVID-19. The CDR3 bases are TGTGCCAGCAGTGCCTCCGGGACAGGGGTGTCGGGTGAGCAGTTCTTC. It encodes CASSASGTGVSGEQFF.